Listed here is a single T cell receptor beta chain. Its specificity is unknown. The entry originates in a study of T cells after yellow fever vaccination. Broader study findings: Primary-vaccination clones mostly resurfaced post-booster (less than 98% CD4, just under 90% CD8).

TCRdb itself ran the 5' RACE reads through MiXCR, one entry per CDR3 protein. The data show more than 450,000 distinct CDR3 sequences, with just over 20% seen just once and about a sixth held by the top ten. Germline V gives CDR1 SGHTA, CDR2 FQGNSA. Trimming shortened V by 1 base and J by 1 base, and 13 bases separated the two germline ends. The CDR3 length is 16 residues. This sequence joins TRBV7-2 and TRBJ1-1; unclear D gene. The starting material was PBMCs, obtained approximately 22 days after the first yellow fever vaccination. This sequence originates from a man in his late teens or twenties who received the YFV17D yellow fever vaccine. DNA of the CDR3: TGTGCCAGCAGCTTAGGAGCGAGACAAAAGAACACTGAAGCTTTCTTT. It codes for CASSLGARQKNTEAFF.